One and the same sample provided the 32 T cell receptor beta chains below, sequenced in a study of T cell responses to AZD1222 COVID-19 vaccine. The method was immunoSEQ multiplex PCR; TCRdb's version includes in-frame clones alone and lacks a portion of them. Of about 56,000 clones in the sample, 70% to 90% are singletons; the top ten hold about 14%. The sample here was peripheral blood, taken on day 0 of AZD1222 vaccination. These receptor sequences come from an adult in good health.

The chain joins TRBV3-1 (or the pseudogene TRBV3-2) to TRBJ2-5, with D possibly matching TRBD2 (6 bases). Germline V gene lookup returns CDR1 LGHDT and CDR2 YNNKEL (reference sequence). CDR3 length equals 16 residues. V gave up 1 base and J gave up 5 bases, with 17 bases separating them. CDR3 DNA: TGTGCCAGCAGCCAAGGAGTGCGCGGGAACGGGGAGACCCAGTACTTC. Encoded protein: CASSQGVRGNGETQYF.

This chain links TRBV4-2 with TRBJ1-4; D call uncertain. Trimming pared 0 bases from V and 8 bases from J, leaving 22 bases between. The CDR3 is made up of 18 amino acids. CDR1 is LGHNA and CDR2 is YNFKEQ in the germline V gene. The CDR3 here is CASSQDLGGRLLEEKLFF. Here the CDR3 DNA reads TGTGCCAGCAGCCAAGATCTAGGAGGGCGGCTTTTAGAGGAAAAACTGTTTTTT.

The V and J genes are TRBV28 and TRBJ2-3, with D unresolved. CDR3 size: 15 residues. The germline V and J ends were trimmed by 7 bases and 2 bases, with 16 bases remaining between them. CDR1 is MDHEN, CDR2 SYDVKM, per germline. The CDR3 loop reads CASKSSKRYTDTQYF. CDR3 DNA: TGTGCCAGCAAGTCCTCGAAGAGATACACAGATACGCAGTATTTT.

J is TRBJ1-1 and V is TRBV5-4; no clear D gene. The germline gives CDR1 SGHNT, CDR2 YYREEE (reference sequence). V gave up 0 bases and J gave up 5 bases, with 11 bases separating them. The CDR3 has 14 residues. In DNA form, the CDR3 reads TGTGCCAGCAGCTTGGGGGTCGGGAAAACTGAAGCTTTCTTT. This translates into CASSLGVGKTEAFF.

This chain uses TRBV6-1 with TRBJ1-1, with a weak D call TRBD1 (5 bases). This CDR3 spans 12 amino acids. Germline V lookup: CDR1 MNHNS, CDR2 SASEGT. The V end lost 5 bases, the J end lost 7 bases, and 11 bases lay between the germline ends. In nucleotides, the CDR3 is TGTGCCAGCAGTCGGGACCGCGATGAAGCTTTCTTT. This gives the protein CASSRDRDEAFF.

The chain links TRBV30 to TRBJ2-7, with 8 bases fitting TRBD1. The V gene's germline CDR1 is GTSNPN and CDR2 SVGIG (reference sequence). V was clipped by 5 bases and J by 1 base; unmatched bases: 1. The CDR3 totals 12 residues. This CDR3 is CAWDRGSYEQYF. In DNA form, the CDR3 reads TGTGCCTGGGACAGGGGATCCTACGAGCAGTACTTC.

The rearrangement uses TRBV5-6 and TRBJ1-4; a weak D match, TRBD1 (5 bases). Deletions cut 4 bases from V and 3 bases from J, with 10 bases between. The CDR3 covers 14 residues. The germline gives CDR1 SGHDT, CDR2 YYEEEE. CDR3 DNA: TGTGCCAGCAGCCCCAGAGGGGCTAATGAAAAACTGTTTTTT. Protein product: CASSPRGANEKLFF.

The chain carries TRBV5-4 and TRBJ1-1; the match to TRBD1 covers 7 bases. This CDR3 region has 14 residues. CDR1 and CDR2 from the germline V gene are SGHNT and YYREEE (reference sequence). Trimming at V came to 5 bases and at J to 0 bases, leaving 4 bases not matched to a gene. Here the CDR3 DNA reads TGTGCCAGCAGTATCAGGGGGATGAACACTGAAGCTTTCTTT. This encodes CASSIRGMNTEAFF.

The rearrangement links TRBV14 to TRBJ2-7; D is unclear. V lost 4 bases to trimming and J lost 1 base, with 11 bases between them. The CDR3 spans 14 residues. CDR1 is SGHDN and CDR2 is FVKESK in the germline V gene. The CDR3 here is CASSLNLRSYEQYF. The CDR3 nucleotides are TGTGCCAGCAGCCTGAACCTGCGTTCCTACGAGCAGTACTTC.

The CDR3, as DNA: TGTGCCAGTAGCGATAACCGGGACAGAAATGAAAAACTGTTTTTT. Residues: CASSDNRDRNEKLFF. V is TRBV19 and J is TRBJ1-4, with TRBD1 identical over 7 bases. CDR1 is LNHDA, CDR2 SQIVND, per germline (reference sequence). Losses at the gene ends were 6 bases for V and 5 bases for J; bases not matched to a gene: 9. The CDR3 has 15 amino acids. Supplemented by reference TRBV19 and TRBJ1-4, the full variable domain reads DGGITQSPKYLFRKEGQNVTLSCEQNLNHDAMYWYRQDPGQGLRLIYYSQIVNDFQKGDIAEGYSVSREKKESFPLTVTSAQKNPTAFYLCASSDNRDRNEKLFFGSGTQLSVL.

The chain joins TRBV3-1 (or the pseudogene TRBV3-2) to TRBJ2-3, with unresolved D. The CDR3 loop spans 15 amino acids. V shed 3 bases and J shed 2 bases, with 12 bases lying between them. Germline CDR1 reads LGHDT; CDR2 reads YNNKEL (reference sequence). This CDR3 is CASSHNLPPTDTQYF. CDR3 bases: TGTGCCAGCAGCCACAACCTCCCACCCACAGATACGCAGTATTTT.

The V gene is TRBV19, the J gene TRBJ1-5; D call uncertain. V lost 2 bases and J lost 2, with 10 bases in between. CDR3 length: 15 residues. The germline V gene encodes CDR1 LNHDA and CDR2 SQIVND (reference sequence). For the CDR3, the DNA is TGTGCCAGTAGTATACTGGCGGCCGGCAATCAGCCCCAGCATTTT. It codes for CASSILAAGNQPQHF.

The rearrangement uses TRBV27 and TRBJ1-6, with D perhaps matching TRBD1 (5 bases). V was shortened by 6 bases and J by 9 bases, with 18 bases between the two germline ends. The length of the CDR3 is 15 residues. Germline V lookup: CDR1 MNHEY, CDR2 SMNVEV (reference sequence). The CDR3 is CASRYRDGGLSPLHF. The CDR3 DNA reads TGTGCCAGCAGGTACCGGGACGGAGGACTTTCACCCCTCCACTTT.

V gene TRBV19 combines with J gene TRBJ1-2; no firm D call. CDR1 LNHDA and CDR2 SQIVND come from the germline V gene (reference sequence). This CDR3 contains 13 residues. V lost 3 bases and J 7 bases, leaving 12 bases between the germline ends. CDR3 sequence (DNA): TGTGCCAGTAGTATTGGGATCGGGTTTGGCTACACCTTC. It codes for CASSIGIGFGYTF.

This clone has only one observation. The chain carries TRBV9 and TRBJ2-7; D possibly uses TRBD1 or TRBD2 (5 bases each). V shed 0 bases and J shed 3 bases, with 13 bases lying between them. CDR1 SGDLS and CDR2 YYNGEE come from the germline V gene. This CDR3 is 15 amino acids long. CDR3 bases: TGTGCCAGCAGCGTAGTCGAGGGGCCATTCTACGAGCAGTACTTC. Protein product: CASSVVEGPFYEQYF.

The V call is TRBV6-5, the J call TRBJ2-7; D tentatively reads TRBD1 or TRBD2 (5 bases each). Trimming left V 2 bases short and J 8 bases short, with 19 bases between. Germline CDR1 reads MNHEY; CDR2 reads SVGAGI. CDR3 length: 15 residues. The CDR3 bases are TGTGCCAGCAGTTACGATTTGGGACCGGCCTTCAAGCAGTACTTC. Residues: CASSYDLGPAFKQYF.

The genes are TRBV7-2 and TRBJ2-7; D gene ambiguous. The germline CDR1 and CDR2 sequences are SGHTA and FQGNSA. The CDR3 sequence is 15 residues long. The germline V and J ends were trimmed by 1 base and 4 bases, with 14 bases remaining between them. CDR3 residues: CASSLGSDTLYEQYF. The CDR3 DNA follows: TGTGCCAGCAGCTTAGGGTCAGATACTCTATACGAGCAGTACTTC.

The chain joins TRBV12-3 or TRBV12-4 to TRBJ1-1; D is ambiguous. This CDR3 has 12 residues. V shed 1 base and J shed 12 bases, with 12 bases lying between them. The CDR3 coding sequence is TGTGCCAGCAGTTTAGGAGGCAGCGGGACTTTCTTT. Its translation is CASSLGGSGTFF.

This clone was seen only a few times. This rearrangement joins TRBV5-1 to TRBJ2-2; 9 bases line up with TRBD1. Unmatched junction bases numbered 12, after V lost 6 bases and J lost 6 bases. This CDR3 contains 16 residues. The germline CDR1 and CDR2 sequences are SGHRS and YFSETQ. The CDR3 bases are TGCGCCAGCACGACATTCGGGACAGGGTCTTCCGGGGAGCTGTTTTTT. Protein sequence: CASTTFGTGSSGELFF. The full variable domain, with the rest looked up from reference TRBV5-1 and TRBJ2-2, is KAGVTQTPRYLIKTRGQQVTLSCSPISGHRSVSWYQQTPGQGLQFLFEYFSETQRNKGNFPGRFSGRQFSNSRSEMNVSTLELGDSALYLCASTTFGTGSSGELFFGEGSRLTVL.

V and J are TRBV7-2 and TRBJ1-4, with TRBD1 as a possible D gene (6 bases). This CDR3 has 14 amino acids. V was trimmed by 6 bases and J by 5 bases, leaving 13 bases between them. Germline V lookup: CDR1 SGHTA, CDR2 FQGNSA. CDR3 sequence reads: CASSRDRMNEKLFF. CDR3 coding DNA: TGTGCCAGCAGTCGAGACAGGATGAATGAAAAACTGTTTTTT.

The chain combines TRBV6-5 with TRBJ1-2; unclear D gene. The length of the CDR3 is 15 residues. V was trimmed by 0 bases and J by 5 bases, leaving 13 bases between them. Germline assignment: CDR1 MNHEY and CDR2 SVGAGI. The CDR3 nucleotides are TGTGCCAGCAGTTACTCGAAGAACAGCCTTTATGGCTACACCTTC. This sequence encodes CASSYSKNSLYGYTF.

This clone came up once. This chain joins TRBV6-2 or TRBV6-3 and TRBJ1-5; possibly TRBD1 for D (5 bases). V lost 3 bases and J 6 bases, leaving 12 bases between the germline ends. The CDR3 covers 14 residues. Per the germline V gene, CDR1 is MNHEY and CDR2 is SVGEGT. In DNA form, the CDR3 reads TGTGCCAGCAGTTATAGTGGGGGGAGTCAGCCCCAGCATTTT. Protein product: CASSYSGGSQPQHF.

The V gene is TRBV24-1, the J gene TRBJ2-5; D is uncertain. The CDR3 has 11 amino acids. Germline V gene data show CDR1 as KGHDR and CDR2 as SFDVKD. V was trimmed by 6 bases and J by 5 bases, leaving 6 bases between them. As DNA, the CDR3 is TGTGCCACCAGTTTGGGGGAGACCCAGTACTTC. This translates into CATSLGETQYF.

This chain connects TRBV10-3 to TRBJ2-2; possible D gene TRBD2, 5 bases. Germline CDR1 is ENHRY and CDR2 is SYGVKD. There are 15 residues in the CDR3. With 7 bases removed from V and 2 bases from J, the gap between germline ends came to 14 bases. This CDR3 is CAIIIPGDNTGELFF. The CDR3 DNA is TGTGCCATCATAATCCCCGGGGATAACACCGGGGAGCTGTTTTTT.

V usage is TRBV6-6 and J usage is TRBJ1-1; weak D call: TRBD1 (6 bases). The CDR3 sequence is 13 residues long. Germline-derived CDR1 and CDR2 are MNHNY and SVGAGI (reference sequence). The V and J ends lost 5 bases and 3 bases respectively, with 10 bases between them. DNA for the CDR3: TGTGCCAGCAGTGGAGACAGGTACACTGAAGCTTTCTTT. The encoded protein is CASSGDRYTEAFF.

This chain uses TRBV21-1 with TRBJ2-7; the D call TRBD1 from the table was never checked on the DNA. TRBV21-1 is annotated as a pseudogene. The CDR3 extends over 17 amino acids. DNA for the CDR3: TGTGCCAGCAGCACCGCTCTTGGACAGGGGAGGATCTACGAGCAGTACTTC. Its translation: CASSTALGQGRIYEQYF.

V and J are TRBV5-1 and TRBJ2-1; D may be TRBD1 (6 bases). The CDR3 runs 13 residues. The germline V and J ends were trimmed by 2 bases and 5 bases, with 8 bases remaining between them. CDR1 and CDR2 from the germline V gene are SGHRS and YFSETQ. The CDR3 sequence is CASSFQGNNEQFF. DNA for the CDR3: TGCGCCAGCAGCTTTCAGGGGAACAATGAGCAGTTCTTC.

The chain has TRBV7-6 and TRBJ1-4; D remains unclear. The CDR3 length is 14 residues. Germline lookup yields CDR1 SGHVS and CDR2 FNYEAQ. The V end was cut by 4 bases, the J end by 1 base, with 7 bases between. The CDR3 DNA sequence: TGTGCCAGCAGCTGGAGTATAACTAATGAAAAACTGTTTTTT. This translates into CASSWSITNEKLFF.

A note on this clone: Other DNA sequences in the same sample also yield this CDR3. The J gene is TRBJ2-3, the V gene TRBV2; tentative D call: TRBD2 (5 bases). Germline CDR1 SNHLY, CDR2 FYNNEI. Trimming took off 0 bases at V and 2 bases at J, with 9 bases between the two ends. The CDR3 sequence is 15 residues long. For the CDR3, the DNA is TGTGCCAGCAGTGAAGCAGGCGGGCCCACAGATACGCAGTATTTT. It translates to CASSEAGGPTDTQYF.

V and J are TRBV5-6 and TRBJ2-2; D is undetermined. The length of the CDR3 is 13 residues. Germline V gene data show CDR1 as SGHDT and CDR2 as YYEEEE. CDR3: CATGRSNTGELFF. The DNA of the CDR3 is TGTGCTACGGGCCGATCGAACACCGGGGAGCTGTTTTTT.

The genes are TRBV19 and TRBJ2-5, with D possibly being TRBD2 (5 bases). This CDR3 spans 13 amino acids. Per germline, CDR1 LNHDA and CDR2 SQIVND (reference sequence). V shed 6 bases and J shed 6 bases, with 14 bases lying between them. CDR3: CASSLTIRKTQYF. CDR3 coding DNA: TGTGCCAGTAGCCTGACTATTCGGAAGACCCAGTACTTC.

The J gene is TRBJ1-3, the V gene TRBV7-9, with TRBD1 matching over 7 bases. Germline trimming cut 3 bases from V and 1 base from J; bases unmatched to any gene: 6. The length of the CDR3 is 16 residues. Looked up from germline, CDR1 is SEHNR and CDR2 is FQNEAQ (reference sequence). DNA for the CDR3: TGTGCCAGCAGCTTTCAGGGGGGGATTTCTGGAAACACCATATATTTT. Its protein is CASSFQGGISGNTIYF.